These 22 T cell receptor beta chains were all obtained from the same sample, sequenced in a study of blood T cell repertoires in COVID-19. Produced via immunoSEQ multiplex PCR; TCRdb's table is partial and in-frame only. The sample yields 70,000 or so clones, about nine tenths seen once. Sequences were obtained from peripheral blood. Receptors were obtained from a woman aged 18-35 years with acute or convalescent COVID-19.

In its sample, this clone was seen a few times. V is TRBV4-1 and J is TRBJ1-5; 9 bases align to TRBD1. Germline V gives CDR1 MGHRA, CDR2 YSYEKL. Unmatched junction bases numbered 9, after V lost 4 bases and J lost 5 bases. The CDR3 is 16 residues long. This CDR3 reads CASSRQQGAGDQPQHF. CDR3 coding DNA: TGCGCCAGCAGCCGCCAACAGGGGGCGGGGGATCAGCCCCAGCATTTT.

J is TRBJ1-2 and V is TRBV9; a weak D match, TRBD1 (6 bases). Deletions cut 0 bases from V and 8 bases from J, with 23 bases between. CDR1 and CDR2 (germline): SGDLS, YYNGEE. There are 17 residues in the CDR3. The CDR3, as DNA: TGTGCCAGCAGCGTAGGGGGGTTTCGCTCAGGGGTGAAAGGCTACACCTTC. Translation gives CASSVGGFRSGVKGYTF.

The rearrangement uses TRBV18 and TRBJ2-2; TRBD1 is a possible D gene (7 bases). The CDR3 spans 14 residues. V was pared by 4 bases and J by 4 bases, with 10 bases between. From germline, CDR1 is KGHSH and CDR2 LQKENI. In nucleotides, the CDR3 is TGTGCCAGCTCACGACAGGGAGGCACCGGGGAGCTGTTTTTT. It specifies CASSRQGGTGELFF.

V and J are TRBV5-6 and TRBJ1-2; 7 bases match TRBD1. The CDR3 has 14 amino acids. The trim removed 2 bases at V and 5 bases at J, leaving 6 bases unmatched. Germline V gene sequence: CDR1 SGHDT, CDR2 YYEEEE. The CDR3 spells CASSLDRVSYGYTF. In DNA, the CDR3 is TGTGCCAGCAGCTTAGACAGGGTGTCGTATGGCTACACCTTC.

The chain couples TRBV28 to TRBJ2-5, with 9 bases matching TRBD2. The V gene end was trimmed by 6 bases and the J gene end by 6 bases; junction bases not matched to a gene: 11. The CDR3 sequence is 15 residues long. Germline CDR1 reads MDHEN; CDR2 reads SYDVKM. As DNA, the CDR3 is TGTGCCAGCAGCTACAGGGCGGGGGGGTTAAAGACCCAGTACTTC. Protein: CASSYRAGGLKTQYF.

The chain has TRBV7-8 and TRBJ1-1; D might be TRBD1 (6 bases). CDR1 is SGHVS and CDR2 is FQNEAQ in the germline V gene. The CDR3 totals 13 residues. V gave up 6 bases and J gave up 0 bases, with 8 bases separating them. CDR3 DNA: TGTGCCAGCAGTAGACAGGTGAACACTGAAGCTTTCTTT. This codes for CASSRQVNTEAFF.

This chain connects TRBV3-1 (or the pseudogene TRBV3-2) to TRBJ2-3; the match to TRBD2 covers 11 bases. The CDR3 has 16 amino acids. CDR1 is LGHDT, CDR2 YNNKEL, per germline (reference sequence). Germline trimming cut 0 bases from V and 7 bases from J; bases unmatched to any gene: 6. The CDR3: CASSQDGLAGGYTQYF. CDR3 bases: TGTGCCAGCAGCCAAGATGGTCTAGCGGGAGGATATACGCAGTATTTT.

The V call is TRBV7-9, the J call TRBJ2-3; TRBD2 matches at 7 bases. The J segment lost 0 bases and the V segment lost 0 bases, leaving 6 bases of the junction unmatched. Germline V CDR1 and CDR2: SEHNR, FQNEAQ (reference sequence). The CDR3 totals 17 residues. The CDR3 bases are TGTGCCAGCAGCTTAGCGAGACTAGCCTATAGCACAGATACGCAGTATTTT. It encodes CASSLARLAYSTDTQYF.

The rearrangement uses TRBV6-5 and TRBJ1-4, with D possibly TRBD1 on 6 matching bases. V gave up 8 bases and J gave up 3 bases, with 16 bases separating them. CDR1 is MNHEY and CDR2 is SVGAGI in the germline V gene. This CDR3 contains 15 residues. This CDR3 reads CASGRGAPSNEKLFF. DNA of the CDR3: TGTGCCAGCGGGAGGGGGGCCCCCTCTAATGAAAAACTGTTTTTT.

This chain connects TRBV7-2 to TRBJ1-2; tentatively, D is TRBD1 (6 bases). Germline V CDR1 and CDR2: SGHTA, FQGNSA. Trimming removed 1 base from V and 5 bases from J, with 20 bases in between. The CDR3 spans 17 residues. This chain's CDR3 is CASSLVTGLRGRYGYTF. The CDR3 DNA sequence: TGTGCCAGCAGCTTAGTTACAGGGTTAAGGGGTAGATATGGCTACACCTTC.

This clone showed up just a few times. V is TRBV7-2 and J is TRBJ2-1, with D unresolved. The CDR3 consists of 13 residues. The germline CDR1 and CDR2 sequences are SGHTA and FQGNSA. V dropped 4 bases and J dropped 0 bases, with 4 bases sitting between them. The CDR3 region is CASSSPSYNEQFF. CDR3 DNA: TGTGCCAGCAGCTCTCCCTCCTACAATGAGCAGTTCTTC. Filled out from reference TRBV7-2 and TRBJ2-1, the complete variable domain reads GAGVSQSPSNKVTEKGKDVELRCDPISGHTALYWYRQSLGQGLEFLIYFQGNSAPDKSGLPSDRFSAERTGGSVSTLTIQRTQQEDSAVYLCASSSPSYNEQFFGPGTRLTVL.

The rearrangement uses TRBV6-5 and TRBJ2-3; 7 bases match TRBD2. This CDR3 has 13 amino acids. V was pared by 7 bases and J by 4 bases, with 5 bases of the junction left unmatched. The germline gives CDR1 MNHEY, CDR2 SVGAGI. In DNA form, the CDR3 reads TGTGCCAGCATCTCGGCGGGGGCAGATACGCAGTATTTT. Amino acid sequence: CASISAGADTQYF.

Here the CDR3 DNA reads TGTGCCAGCAGCTGGGGGACAGGGGGAGGGTCCACTGAAGCTTTCTTT. Residues: CASSWGTGGGSTEAFF. The V call is TRBV5-6, the J call TRBJ1-1; the match to TRBD1 covers 11 bases. Germline trimming cut 3 bases from V and 4 bases from J; bases unmatched to any gene: 8. Germline V gene data show CDR1 as SGHDT and CDR2 as YYEEEE. The CDR3 has 16 residues.

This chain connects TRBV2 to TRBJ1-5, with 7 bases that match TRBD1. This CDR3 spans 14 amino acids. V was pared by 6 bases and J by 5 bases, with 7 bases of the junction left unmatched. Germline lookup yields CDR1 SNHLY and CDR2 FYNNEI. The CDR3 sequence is CASRGDREYQPQHF. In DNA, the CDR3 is TGTGCCAGCAGAGGTGACAGGGAATATCAGCCCCAGCATTTT.

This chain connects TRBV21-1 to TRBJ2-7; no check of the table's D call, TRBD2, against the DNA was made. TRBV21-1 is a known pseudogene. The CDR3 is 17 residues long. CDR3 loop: CASSNGPSGGVSYEQYF. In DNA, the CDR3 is TGTGCCAGCAGCAATGGGCCTAGCGGGGGGGTCTCCTACGAGCAGTACTTC.

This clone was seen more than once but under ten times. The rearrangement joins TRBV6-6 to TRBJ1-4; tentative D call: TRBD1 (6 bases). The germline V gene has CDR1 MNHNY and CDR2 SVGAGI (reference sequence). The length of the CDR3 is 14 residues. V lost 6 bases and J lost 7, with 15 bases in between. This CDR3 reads CASSPGQGREKLFF. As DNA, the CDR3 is TGTGCCAGCAGCCCCGGGCAGGGGCGTGAAAAACTGTTTTTT.

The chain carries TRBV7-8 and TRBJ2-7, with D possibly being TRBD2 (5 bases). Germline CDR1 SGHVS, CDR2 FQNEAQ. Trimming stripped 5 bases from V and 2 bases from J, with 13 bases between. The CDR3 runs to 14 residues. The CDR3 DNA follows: TGTGCCAGCAGCGTCGAGGGAGCTACCTACGAGCAGTACTTC. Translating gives CASSVEGATYEQYF.

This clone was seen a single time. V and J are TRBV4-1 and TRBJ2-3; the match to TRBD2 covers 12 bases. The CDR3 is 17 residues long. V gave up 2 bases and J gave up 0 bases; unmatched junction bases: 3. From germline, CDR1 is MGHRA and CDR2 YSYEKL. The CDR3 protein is CASSQKTSGRSTDTQYF. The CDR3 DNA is TGCGCCAGCAGCCAAAAAACTAGCGGGAGGAGCACAGATACGCAGTATTTT.

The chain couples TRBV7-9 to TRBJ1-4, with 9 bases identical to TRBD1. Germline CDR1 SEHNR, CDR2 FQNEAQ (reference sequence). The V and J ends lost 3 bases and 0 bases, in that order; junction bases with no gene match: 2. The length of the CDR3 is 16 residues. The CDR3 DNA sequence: TGTGCCAGCAGCTTGGGACAGGGAACAACTAATGAAAAACTGTTTTTT. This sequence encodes CASSLGQGTTNEKLFF.

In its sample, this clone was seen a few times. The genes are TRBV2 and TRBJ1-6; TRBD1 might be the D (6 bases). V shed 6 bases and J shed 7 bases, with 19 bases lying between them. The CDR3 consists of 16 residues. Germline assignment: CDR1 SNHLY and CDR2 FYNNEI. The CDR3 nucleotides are TGTGCCAGCAGACCCGGGAGGGGGACTGGGAATTCACCCCTCCACTTT. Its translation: CASRPGRGTGNSPLHF.

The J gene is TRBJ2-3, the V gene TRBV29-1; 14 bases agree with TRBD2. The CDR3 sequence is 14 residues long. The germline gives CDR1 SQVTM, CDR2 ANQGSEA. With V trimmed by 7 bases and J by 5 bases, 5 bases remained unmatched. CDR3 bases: TGCAGCGCCTCCGGGACTAGCGGGGGAGATACGCAGTATTTT. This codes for CSASGTSGGDTQYF.

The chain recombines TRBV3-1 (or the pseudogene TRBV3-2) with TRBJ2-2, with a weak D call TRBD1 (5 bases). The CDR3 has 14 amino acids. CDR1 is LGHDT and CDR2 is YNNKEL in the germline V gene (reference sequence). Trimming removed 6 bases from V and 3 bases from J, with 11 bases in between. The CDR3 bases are TGTGCCAGCAGGGGTCAGGGTCACACCGGGGAGCTGTTTTTT. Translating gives CASRGQGHTGELFF.